This T cell receptor beta chain comes out of a study of blood T cell repertoires in COVID-19. Study-wide context: The samples span acute and convalescent COVID-19 from the United States, Italy and Spain. The cDNA or gDNA used as material had been derived from T cells, B-cell-depleted T cells, or PBMCs.

This clone appeared once. The V end lost 2 bases, the J end lost 6 bases, and 12 bases lay between the germline ends. The length of the CDR3 is 14 residues. As processed by the authors: Nucleated cell counts were estimated from reference gene primer amplification. Assay: immunoSEQ multiplex PCR; the TCRdb copy retains only in-frame clones and omits some. V and J calls and clone size are those listed in that table; D and trimming were worked out from the DNA. This sample yields around 150,000 clones, of which more than 80% are seen a single time; under 2.5% belongs to the top ten. Sequencing used peripheral blood. The sequence came from a man aged 70-80 years with acute or convalescent COVID-19. This rearrangement joins TRBV23-1 to TRBJ2-3; no clear D. TRBV23-1 is an ORF; its function is uncertain. Here the CDR3 DNA reads TGCGCCAGCAGTCAAACGGGTATCTGGGATACGCAGTATTTT. This codes for CASSQTGIWDTQYF.